This T cell receptor beta chain originates from a study of blood T cells in healthy people across ages. For the study at large: T cells yielded about one barcoded beta molecule per two cells through template switching.

A second PCR of 7 to 11 cycles used a sample-barcoded 5' primer and a J-beta primer mix. One entry per CDR3 protein, called by TCRdb with MiXCR from the 5' RACE reads. This table holds about 1.5 million distinct CDR3 sequences, about 45% found once. Study-level results: Using unsorted PBMCs precluded a conclusive naive versus antigen-experienced comparison.

With regard to this clonotype: Its antigen is unknown.

V was clipped by 5 bases and J by 2 bases, with 13 bases between them. The CDR3 has 14 amino acids. Germline V gene lookup returns CDR1 LGHDT and CDR2 YNNKEL (reference sequence). Peripheral blood, roughly 9.3 milliliters per donor, was collected. No fewer than 6 micrograms of total RNA were isolated from every sample. The chain combines TRBV3-1 with TRBJ2-7; D is ambiguous. The sequence was collected from a woman under 30 in good health. The specimen was blood. The CDR3: CASSSDLAPYEQYF. CDR3 nucleotides: TGTGCCAGCAGCTCCGACTTAGCTCCCTACGAGCAGTACTTC.